Listed below are T cell receptor beta chains from one sample, sequenced in a study of T cell responses to AZD1222 COVID-19 vaccine. Repertoires were generated with immunoSEQ multiplex PCR, while TCRdb's copy carries only in-frame clones and drops some. This table holds approximately 100,000 clones, approximately 89% found once. The material was peripheral blood, obtained on day 0 of AZD1222 vaccination. These receptors all come from an adult in good health. The CDR3 runs from the conserved cysteine through the conserved F or W. The order of the fields is J gene, clone size, D gene, V gene, CDR3 DNA, CDR3 protein. A D gene is named only where the DNA matches it firmly. Size is omitted from some rows. Given values are once, few, many or a class for expanded clones.

j_gene: TRBJ1-2
abundance: .
d_gene: .
v_gene: TRBV30
CDR3nt: TGTGCCTGGAACGTGGACAGCTATGGCTACACCTTC
CDR3aa: CAWNVDSYGYTF

j_gene: TRBJ2-3
abundance: once
d_gene: TRBD1
v_gene: TRBV24-1
CDR3nt: TGTGCCACCAGTGATTTCCGACAGGGCGGCACAGATACGCAGTATTTT
CDR3aa: CATSDFRQGGTDTQYF

j_gene: TRBJ1-6
abundance: .
d_gene: TRBD1
v_gene: TRBV4-1
CDR3nt: TGCGCCAGCAGCCATCCCGGGACAGGGGCCTCACCCCTCCACTTT
CDR3aa: CASSHPGTGASPLHF

j_gene: TRBJ1-1
abundance: once
d_gene: .
v_gene: TRBV7-9
CDR3nt: TGTGCCAGCAGCCCGTCATACACTGAAGCTTTCTTT
CDR3aa: CASSPSYTEAFF

j_gene: TRBJ2-3
abundance: .
d_gene: .
v_gene: TRBV7-2
CDR3nt: TGTGCCAGCAGCTTATCTCGTAATACGCAGTATTTT
CDR3aa: CASSLSRNTQYF

j_gene: TRBJ1-6
abundance: .
d_gene: .
v_gene: TRBV7-2
CDR3nt: TGTGCCAGCAGCTTAGGGGGTTGGGGGGGGAATTCACCCCTCCACTTT
CDR3aa: CASSLGGWGGNSPLHF

j_gene: TRBJ1-5
abundance: .
d_gene: .
v_gene: TRBV6-5
CDR3nt: TGTGCCAGCAGGGACGCGGGGTATAGCAATCAGCCCCAGCATTTT
CDR3aa: CASRDAGYSNQPQHF

j_gene: TRBJ2-4
abundance: .
d_gene: .
v_gene: TRBV28
CDR3nt: TGTGCCAGCAGTATACAGGGTCCCGCGGCCATTCAGTACTTC
CDR3aa: CASSIQGPAAIQYF

j_gene: TRBJ2-1
abundance: few
d_gene: .
v_gene: TRBV7-2
CDR3nt: TGTGCCAGCAGCTTAGCGGCGGGGCACAATGAGCAGTTCTTC
CDR3aa: CASSLAAGHNEQFF

j_gene: TRBJ1-2
abundance: .
d_gene: .
v_gene: TRBV4-1
CDR3nt: TGCGCCAGCAGCCAAGATTTGCAGGACAACTATGGCTACACCTTC
CDR3aa: CASSQDLQDNYGYTF

j_gene: TRBJ2-4
abundance: .
d_gene: .
v_gene: TRBV15
CDR3nt: TGTGCCACCAGCAGATTTACCGGGGCAGAAGCCAAAAACATTCAGTACTTC
CDR3aa: CATSRFTGAEAKNIQYF

j_gene: TRBJ2-2
abundance: .
d_gene: .
v_gene: TRBV24-1
CDR3nt: TGTGCCACCAGTGATAGTTTCTCGGACAGTTACACCGGGGAGCTGTTTTTT
CDR3aa: CATSDSFSDSYTGELFF

j_gene: TRBJ1-5
abundance: .
d_gene: TRBD1
v_gene: TRBV19
CDR3nt: TGTGCCAGTAGTACGACAGGGTTGGTCAATCAGCCCCAGCATTTT
CDR3aa: CASSTTGLVNQPQHF

j_gene: TRBJ2-1
abundance: .
d_gene: TRBD2
v_gene: TRBV9
CDR3nt: TGTGCCAGCAGCGGAGGTAGCGGGGGGTACAATGAGCAGTTCTTC
CDR3aa: CASSGGSGGYNEQFF

j_gene: TRBJ2-3
abundance: .
d_gene: TRBD2
v_gene: TRBV28
CDR3nt: TGTGCCAGCAGTTCGACTAGCGGGGGGTCTGATACGCAGTATTTT
CDR3aa: CASSSTSGGSDTQYF

j_gene: TRBJ1-1
abundance: .
d_gene: .
v_gene: TRBV6-2/TRBV6-3
CDR3nt: TGTGCCAGCAGTGGGACGGCAAGTAGGGCTTTCTTT
CDR3aa: CASSGTASRAFF

j_gene: TRBJ2-5
abundance: .
d_gene: TRBD2
v_gene: TRBV6-2/TRBV6-3
CDR3nt: TGTGCCAGCAGTTACCCCCGACTAGCTTCAGAGACCCAGTACTTC
CDR3aa: CASSYPRLASETQYF

j_gene: TRBJ2-1
abundance: .
d_gene: .
v_gene: TRBV19
CDR3nt: TGTGCCAGTAATCTTGGGCAGGGGTATGAGCAGTTCTTC
CDR3aa: CASNLGQGYEQFF

j_gene: TRBJ1-2
abundance: .
d_gene: TRBD1
v_gene: TRBV19
CDR3nt: TGTGCCAGTAGTAACGTAGGGACAGGGGTTGGCTACACCTTC
CDR3aa: CASSNVGTGVGYTF

j_gene: TRBJ1-1
abundance: .
d_gene: .
v_gene: TRBV28
CDR3nt: TGTGCCAGCGTGGGGGACACTGAAGCTTTCTTT
CDR3aa: CASVGDTEAFF

j_gene: TRBJ1-1
abundance: .
d_gene: .
v_gene: TRBV27
CDR3nt: TGTGCCAGCAGTTCCCTGGGTCTCTCGCCGGAGACTGAAGCTTTCTTT
CDR3aa: CASSSLGLSPETEAFF

j_gene: TRBJ1-5
abundance: .
d_gene: TRBD1
v_gene: TRBV19
CDR3nt: TGTGCCAGTAGTACCACAGGGGTTCTCAATCAGCCCCAGCATTTT
CDR3aa: CASSTTGVLNQPQHF

j_gene: TRBJ1-2
abundance: .
d_gene: TRBD1
v_gene: TRBV24-1
CDR3nt: TGTGCCACCAGAAGCTCAGGGGGCCTGGGTGGCTACACCTTC
CDR3aa: CATRSSGGLGGYTF

j_gene: TRBJ2-5
abundance: .
d_gene: TRBD2
v_gene: TRBV10-3
CDR3nt: TGTGCCATCAGCCCGGGACAACGACTAGCGGGGCAAGAGACCCAGTACTTC
CDR3aa: CAISPGQRLAGQETQYF

j_gene: TRBJ2-3
abundance: .
d_gene: TRBD1
v_gene: TRBV10-1
CDR3nt: TGCGCCAGCAGAGATACGAGGGACAGGGGGGCCCCAGATACGCAGTATTTT
CDR3aa: CASRDTRDRGAPDTQYF

j_gene: TRBJ1-1
abundance: .
d_gene: .
v_gene: TRBV12-3/TRBV12-4
CDR3nt: TGTGCCAGCAGTAGGCCAGACTCTGAAGCTTTCTTT
CDR3aa: CASSRPDSEAFF

j_gene: TRBJ2-7
abundance: .
d_gene: TRBD1
v_gene: TRBV7-6
CDR3nt: TGTGCCAGCAGCTTAAGTCCCGATGGGACAGATTACGAGCAGTACTTC
CDR3aa: CASSLSPDGTDYEQYF

j_gene: TRBJ1-6
abundance: .
d_gene: TRBD1
v_gene: TRBV18
CDR3nt: TGTGCCAGCTCCCAGATGGGACAGGGAAATTCACCCCTCCACTTT
CDR3aa: CASSQMGQGNSPLHF

j_gene: TRBJ1-2
abundance: .
d_gene: .
v_gene: TRBV7-2
CDR3nt: TGTGCCAGCAGCTCGAGGGGATTGGGCTATGGCTACACCTTC
CDR3aa: CASSSRGLGYGYTF

j_gene: TRBJ1-3
abundance: once
d_gene: TRBD1
v_gene: TRBV9
CDR3nt: TGTGCCAGCAGCTCAGGGGGGTCTGGAAACACCATATATTTT
CDR3aa: CASSSGGSGNTIYF

j_gene: TRBJ1-4
abundance: .
d_gene: TRBD1
v_gene: TRBV5-1
CDR3nt: TGCGCCAGCAGCCCTCCGGGACAGCGACGTGAAAAACTGTTTTTT
CDR3aa: CASSPPGQRREKLFF

j_gene: TRBJ1-1
abundance: .
d_gene: .
v_gene: TRBV1
CDR3nt: TGCACCAGCAGCCAGATTAACCCGGGACACCAGAACACTGAAGCTTTCTTT
CDR3aa: CTSSQINPGHQNTEAFF

j_gene: TRBJ1-1
abundance: .
d_gene: TRBD1
v_gene: TRBV5-4
CDR3nt: TGTGCCAGCAGCTCAGGCGGACAGGGGGCTGCTGAAGCTTTCTTT
CDR3aa: CASSSGGQGAAEAFF

j_gene: TRBJ1-2
abundance: .
d_gene: .
v_gene: TRBV5-8
CDR3nt: TGTGCCAGCAGCTTTAAATGGGTGAGAGATGGCTACACCTTC
CDR3aa: CASSFKWVRDGYTF

j_gene: TRBJ1-3
abundance: .
d_gene: .
v_gene: TRBV9
CDR3nt: TGTGCCAGCAGCGCCAGGGTTGCCTCTGGAAACACCATATATTTT
CDR3aa: CASSARVASGNTIYF

j_gene: TRBJ1-2
abundance: .
d_gene: TRBD1
v_gene: TRBV29-1
CDR3nt: TGCAGCGTTGAAAAGGACAGGGATTCAGGATATGGCTACACCTTC
CDR3aa: CSVEKDRDSGYGYTF

j_gene: TRBJ1-5
abundance: .
d_gene: .
v_gene: TRBV30
CDR3nt: TGTGCCTGGAGTCCCGACATGTATCAGCCCCAGCATTTT
CDR3aa: CAWSPDMYQPQHF

j_gene: TRBJ1-6
abundance: few
d_gene: TRBD1
v_gene: TRBV4-3
CDR3nt: TGCGCCAGCAGCCGCGAAACCGGGACAGGAACTTCACCCCTCCACTTT
CDR3aa: CASSRETGTGTSPLHF

j_gene: TRBJ2-3
abundance: .
d_gene: .
v_gene: TRBV20-1
CDR3nt: TGCAGTGCACCCTTCACGGAAACGCAGTATTTT
CDR3aa: CSAPFTETQYF

j_gene: TRBJ1-1
abundance: .
d_gene: TRBD1
v_gene: TRBV19
CDR3nt: TGTGCCAGTAGTCTGGACAGGAGGAACACTGAAGCTTTCTTT
CDR3aa: CASSLDRRNTEAFF

j_gene: TRBJ2-3
abundance: once
d_gene: TRBD2
v_gene: TRBV4-3
CDR3nt: TGCGCCAGCGGTGGCGGGGGGGCAGCAGATACGCAGTATTTT
CDR3aa: CASGGGGAADTQYF

j_gene: TRBJ1-3
abundance: .
d_gene: .
v_gene: TRBV18
CDR3nt: TGTGCCAGCTCACCACTGTCGGGGGGACTCTCTGGAAACACCATATATTTT
CDR3aa: CASSPLSGGLSGNTIYF

j_gene: TRBJ1-4
abundance: once
d_gene: .
v_gene: TRBV5-5
CDR3nt: TGTGCCAGCAGCCACCCGGGGGGGTTCACCGAAAAACTGTTTTTT
CDR3aa: CASSHPGGFTEKLFF

j_gene: TRBJ2-7
abundance: .
d_gene: TRBD1
v_gene: TRBV10-1
CDR3nt: TGCGCCAGCCGGACGAACGGGACAGGGGAGGACGAGCAGTACTTC
CDR3aa: CASRTNGTGEDEQYF

j_gene: TRBJ2-5
abundance: .
d_gene: TRBD1
v_gene: TRBV7-2
CDR3nt: TGTGCCAGCAGCCACCTCCAGGGGGCGGTTCGGGAGACCCAGTACTTC
CDR3aa: CASSHLQGAVRETQYF

j_gene: TRBJ1-2
abundance: .
d_gene: TRBD1
v_gene: TRBV7-2
CDR3nt: TGTGCCAGCAGCAAATGGGACAGGGAAGACTATGGCTACACCTTC
CDR3aa: CASSKWDREDYGYTF

j_gene: TRBJ1-2
abundance: .
d_gene: .
v_gene: TRBV5-6
CDR3nt: TGTGCCAGCAGCTTGGAGTGGTTTAACTATGGCTACACCTTC
CDR3aa: CASSLEWFNYGYTF

j_gene: TRBJ1-5
abundance: once
d_gene: .
v_gene: TRBV12-3/TRBV12-4
CDR3nt: TGTGCCAGCAGTTTTGGGGTGACCCAGCATTTT
CDR3aa: CASSFGVTQHF

j_gene: TRBJ1-4
abundance: .
d_gene: .
v_gene: TRBV6-6
CDR3nt: TGTGCCAGCAGACGAGGGCACCCGCCAACAACTAATGAAAAACTGTTTTTT
CDR3aa: CASRRGHPPTTNEKLFF

j_gene: TRBJ1-2
abundance: .
d_gene: .
v_gene: TRBV5-1
CDR3nt: TGCGCCAGCAGCCCCACGGCAGGGCTTGGCTACACCTTC
CDR3aa: CASSPTAGLGYTF

j_gene: TRBJ2-7
abundance: .
d_gene: TRBD2
v_gene: TRBV12-5
CDR3nt: TGTGCTAGTGGTTTGGTACTGGGGGGGGGAACCTACGAGCAGTACTTC
CDR3aa: CASGLVLGGGTYEQYF

j_gene: TRBJ1-1
abundance: .
d_gene: TRBD1
v_gene: TRBV6-5
CDR3nt: TGTGCCAGCAGCCTGGGACAGGCGGACTTCAAAGCTTTCTTT
CDR3aa: CASSLGQADFKAFF

j_gene: TRBJ1-1
abundance: .
d_gene: .
v_gene: TRBV5-1
CDR3nt: TGCGCCAGCAGCTTGGCGGTGACAGTTAACACTGAAGCTTTCTTT
CDR3aa: CASSLAVTVNTEAFF

j_gene: TRBJ1-5
abundance: .
d_gene: .
v_gene: TRBV10-2
CDR3nt: TGCGCCAGCAGTCCAATCTATAGCAATCAGCCCCAGCATTTT
CDR3aa: CASSPIYSNQPQHF

j_gene: TRBJ1-2
abundance: .
d_gene: .
v_gene: TRBV19
CDR3nt: TGTGCCAGTAGACCGGGACGGGGATATTCTAACTATGGCTACACCTTC
CDR3aa: CASRPGRGYSNYGYTF

j_gene: TRBJ1-5
abundance: .
d_gene: .
v_gene: TRBV21-1
CDR3nt: TGTGCCAGCAGCAAAGTTGGGAATCAGCCCCAGCATTTT
CDR3aa: CASSKVGNQPQHF

j_gene: TRBJ2-2
abundance: .
d_gene: TRBD2
v_gene: TRBV9
CDR3nt: TGTGCCAGCAGCGCCGGGACTAGCGGGGGGATCCCGAACACCGGGGAGCTGTTTTTT
CDR3aa: CASSAGTSGGIPNTGELFF

j_gene: TRBJ1-1
abundance: .
d_gene: .
v_gene: TRBV14
CDR3nt: TGTGCCAGCAGCCAAGAGCGCCAGAACACTGAAGCTTTCTTT
CDR3aa: CASSQERQNTEAFF

j_gene: TRBJ1-2
abundance: once
d_gene: .
v_gene: TRBV28
CDR3nt: TGTGCCAGCATCGGACAGAGACATGGCTACACCTTC
CDR3aa: CASIGQRHGYTF